This entry describes one T cell receptor (beta chain). What it binds is not known. The data belong to a study of response to subunit inactivated influenza vaccine. The CDR3 has 14 amino acids. Germline-derived CDR1 and CDR2 are SGHRS and YFSETQ. V lost 5 bases to trimming and J lost 2 bases, with 13 bases between them. General study points: The authors put forward the suggestion that each seasonal influenza vaccination may bring in only a limited number of new T cells.

In TCRdb, the RT-PCR reads were re-called with MiXCR into one record per CDR3 protein. The sample includes roughly 710,000 distinct CDR3 sequences, 11% to 15% of them seen just once. This specimen consisted of PBMCs from blood, obtained less than 15 days before vaccination. This chain connects TRBV5-1 to TRBJ2-5; either TRBD1 or TRBD2 may fit D (5 bases each). The receptor comes from a man in his fifties who received an inactivated influenza vaccine. CDR3 in amino acids: CASRPTGQQETQYF. The DNA of the CDR3 is TGCGCCAGCAGACCGACGGGGCAACAAGAGACCCAGTACTTC.